The entry that follows covers one T cell receptor beta chain sequence. The read ends 3 residues early relative to the CDR3; the germline J gene fills the gap. Libraries were prepared by immunoSEQ multiplex PCR; TCRdb keeps only in-frame clonotypes and omits some of them. The sample's table shows more than 40,000 clones. The record originates from a study of T cells in women clearing cervical HPV infection. The V end was cut by 4 bases, the J end by 4 bases, with 23 bases between. Germline lookup yields CDR1 SGHRS and CDR2 YFSETQ. The CDR3 spans 17 residues. The TCR comes from a woman between 18 and 70 years old with a cervical HPV16 infection that either progressed to CIN3+ or cleared (not recorded which). The chain recombines TRBV5-1 with TRBJ1-2, with D maybe TRBD1 (5 bases). Material: blood buffy coat. The sequenced part of the CDR3 DNA is TGCGCCAGCAGCCCCAGTGGGGGGGAAGGTACATCCTATGGC. The encoded protein is CASSPSGGEGTSYG. The full-length CDR3 reads as CASSPSGGEGTSYGYTF.